This is a list of T cell receptor beta chains from one sample in a study of shared T cell receptors in the human thymus. Method: immunoSEQ multiplex PCR; TCRdb's copy keeps in-frame clones and lacks some. The data contain approximately 660,000 clones, roughly 90% of them seen just once; the ten biggest clones take up over 0.008%. These data were also filed under a second study, of human thymus T cells.

The sample consisted of thymocytes. Source of these receptors: a boy under two years old with a congenital heart defect. The CDR3 runs from the conserved cysteine through the conserved F or W. The order of the fields is CDR3 length, D gene, clone size, J gene, V gene, CDR3 DNA, CDR3 protein. D genes are given only for firm matches. For some rows the clone size is stated as once, few or many, or as a class when expanded; others skip it.

11,-,-,TRBJ2-5,TRBV20-1,TGCAGTGAACTGCCTCAAGAGACCCAGTACTTC,CSELPQETQYF
18,-,-,TRBJ1-5,TRBV4-3,TGCGCCAGCAGCCAAGCCCCCCTGGCAGGGCATAGCAATCAGCCCCAGCATTTT,CASSQAPLAGHSNQPQHF
14,TRBD1,-,TRBJ2-3,TRBV27,TGTGCCAGCAGTGGGACAGGGGGCACAGATACGCAGTATTTT,CASSGTGGTDTQYF
19,-,-,TRBJ1-3,TRBV28,TGTGCCAGCAGTCTCCGTAATAATAGGTCAGGGTTCTCTGGAAACACCATATATTTT,CASSLRNNRSGFSGNTIYF
11,-,few,TRBJ2-2,TRBV6-1,TGTGCCAGCATAGACACCGGGGAGCTGTTTTTT,CASIDTGELFF
16,TRBD2,few,TRBJ2-3,TRBV5-1,TGCGCCAGCAGCTTGCGAAGCGGGAGAGGGGCAGATACGCAGTATTTT,CASSLRSGRGADTQYF
17,TRBD1,-,TRBJ1-5,TRBV4-2,TGTGCCAGCAGCTCAGGGACAGGTCGCTATAGCAATCAGCCCCAGCATTTT,CASSSGTGRYSNQPQHF
14,TRBD2,-,TRBJ2-7,TRBV14,TGTGCCAGCAGCCCACGACTAGCGGAGTACGAGCAGTACTTC,CASSPRLAEYEQYF
14,-,-,TRBJ2-7,TRBV13,TGTGCCAGCAGCGCCCCCGGGGGACCCTACGAGCAGTACTTC,CASSAPGGPYEQYF
16,TRBD2,once,TRBJ2-7,TRBV27,TGTGCCAGCAGTTCCCCCCGGGGGGGCGGGCCCTACGAGCAGTACTTC,CASSSPRGGGPYEQYF
17,TRBD2,-,TRBJ2-7,TRBV7-2,TGTGCCAGCACCATATCCCCTCCAGCGGGAGGATCCTACGAGCAGTACTTC,CASTISPPAGGSYEQYF
15,TRBD2,-,TRBJ2-1,TRBV28,TGTGCCAGCAGTGTGAGACTAGCGGCCCAGGCTGAGCAGTTCTTC,CASSVRLAAQAEQFF
16,-,-,TRBJ2-3,TRBV15,TGTGCCACCAGCAGAGAACGGCGGGGATCCACAGATACGCAGTATTTT,CATSRERRGSTDTQYF
16,TRBD1,-,TRBJ2-7,TRBV28,TGTGCCAGCAGAATCACTCGACAGGGTATGTTCTACGAGCAGTACTTC,CASRITRQGMFYEQYF
18,TRBD2,-,TRBJ2-5,TRBV5-6,TGTGCCAGCAGCTTGTTGGGCCCTTTAGCGGGTAGGCGAGAGACCCAGTACTTC,CASSLLGPLAGRRETQYF
15,-,once,TRBJ2-3,TRBV27,TGTGCCAGCGGGAAGGGGTGGGGGGGCACAGATACGCAGTATTTT,CASGKGWGGTDTQYF
17,TRBD2,few,TRBJ2-7,TRBV5-6,TGTGCCAGCAGCTGGATTCACAGGACTAGCCCCTCCTACGAGCAGTACTTC,CASSWIHRTSPSYEQYF
11,-,-,TRBJ1-2,TRBV20-1,TGCAGTGCTAGTCGGGGAGGTGGCTACACCTTC,CSASRGGGYTF
12,-,-,TRBJ2-5,TRBV4-2,TGTGCCAGCAAGAGTTCTCAAGAGACCCAGTACTTC,CASKSSQETQYF
13,-,-,TRBJ1-1,TRBV5-4,TGTGCCAGCGGCCCGGGGGGCAACACTGAAGCTTTCTTT,CASGPGGNTEAFF
13,-,-,TRBJ2-2,TRBV13,TGTGCCAGCAGCTTTGGGGGGAAGGGGGAGCTGTTTTTT,CASSFGGKGELFF
15,-,-,TRBJ1-5,TRBV5-1,TGCGCCAGCAGCTTGGCCGGAGACAGCAATCAGCCCCAGCATTTT,CASSLAGDSNQPQHF
15,TRBD1,-,TRBJ1-2,TRBV29-1,TGCAGCGTTCTTGCTCAGGGACAGGGGGCGCATAGCTACACCTTC,CSVLAQGQGAHSYTF
14,TRBD2,few,TRBJ2-3,TRBV6-4,TGTGCCAGCAGTGATGGGACTAGGCACGATACGCAGTATTTT,CASSDGTRHDTQYF
16,-,once,TRBJ1-5,TRBV28,TGTGCCAGCAGTCCACCCCTGTGGGGAGGGCGGAAGCCCCAGCATTTT,CASSPPLWGGRKPQHF
15,-,-,TRBJ2-7,TRBV21-1,TGTGCCAGCAGCTCCCGGACTCCCCCCTGTTCCGAGCAGTACTTC,CASSSRTPPCSEQYF
14,-,once,TRBJ2-1,TRBV5-1,TGCGCCAGCAGCTTGGGAGACGGGTACAATGAGCAGTTCTTC,CASSLGDGYNEQFF
14,TRBD2,-,TRBJ2-3,TRBV5-4,TGTGCCAGCAGCTTGAACGGGAGGTCGAATACGCAGTATTTT,CASSLNGRSNTQYF
19,TRBD2,once,TRBJ2-1,TRBV4-3,TGCGCCAGCAGCCAAGAGGGGCTAGCGGGAGGCCGGGCCTACAATGAGCAGTTCTTC,CASSQEGLAGGRAYNEQFF
15,TRBD1,-,TRBJ1-1,TRBV7-2,TGTGCCAGCAGCTCTCCCGGACAGGGTACGGCGGAAGCTTTCTTT,CASSSPGQGTAEAFF
19,TRBD1,-,TRBJ1-2,TRBV4-3,TGCGCCAGCAGCCAAGAAGGCGGGGGACAGGGCCTACCAAAGCGGGGCTACACCTTC,CASSQEGGGQGLPKRGYTF
13,TRBD2,-,TRBJ2-1,TRBV15,TGTGCCACCGGGACTAGCGGGAATAATGAGCAGTTCTTC,CATGTSGNNEQFF
17,-,-,TRBJ2-7,TRBV5-6,TGTGCCAGCAGCGTCACACCATTTCCCCGGGGTCACTACGAGCAGTACTTC,CASSVTPFPRGHYEQYF
16,TRBD2,-,TRBJ2-2,TRBV19,TGTGCCAGTAGTATACCTAGCGGGAGTCGAACCGGGGAGCTGTTTTTT,CASSIPSGSRTGELFF
16,-,-,TRBJ2-7,TRBV5-6,TGTGCCAGCAGCTTGTTGCCGGGACTGATCTCCTACGAGCAGTACTTC,CASSLLPGLISYEQYF
16,-,-,TRBJ1-1,TRBV18,TGTGCCAGCTCACCAGCGGGGGACGGCCCAGCCACTGAAGCTTTCTTT,CASSPAGDGPATEAFF
16,TRBD2,-,TRBJ2-1,TRBV4-3,TGCGCCAGCAGCCAAGTTGGAGCGGGAAGGGGCAATGAGCAGTTCTTC,CASSQVGAGRGNEQFF
9,-,-,TRBJ2-1,TRBV29-1,TGCAGCGCAGAAAGTGAGCAGTTCTTC,CSAESEQFF
11,-,-,TRBJ2-3,TRBV30,TGTGCCTGGGGGCCGGGGGATACGCAGTATTTT,CAWGPGDTQYF
17,TRBD1,-,TRBJ1-4,TRBV5-4,TGTGCCAGCAGCCGGGGGGGACAGGGGGCAACTAATGAAAAACTGTTTTTT,CASSRGGQGATNEKLFF
17,TRBD1,-,TRBJ2-7,TRBV5-1,TGCGCCAGCAGCCACCTTGCCCGGACAGGGGCGGTGCCCGAGCAGTACTTC,CASSHLARTGAVPEQYF
17,TRBD2,-,TRBJ2-2,TRBV27,TGTGCCAGCAGTTCGGGGGAGGGGCCGGCGAACACCGGGGAGCTGTTTTTT,CASSSGEGPANTGELFF
15,TRBD2,-,TRBJ2-1,TRBV7-9,TGTGCCAGCAGCCCCGCTAGCGGGAGGGCCTGGGAGCAGTTCTTC,CASSPASGRAWEQFF